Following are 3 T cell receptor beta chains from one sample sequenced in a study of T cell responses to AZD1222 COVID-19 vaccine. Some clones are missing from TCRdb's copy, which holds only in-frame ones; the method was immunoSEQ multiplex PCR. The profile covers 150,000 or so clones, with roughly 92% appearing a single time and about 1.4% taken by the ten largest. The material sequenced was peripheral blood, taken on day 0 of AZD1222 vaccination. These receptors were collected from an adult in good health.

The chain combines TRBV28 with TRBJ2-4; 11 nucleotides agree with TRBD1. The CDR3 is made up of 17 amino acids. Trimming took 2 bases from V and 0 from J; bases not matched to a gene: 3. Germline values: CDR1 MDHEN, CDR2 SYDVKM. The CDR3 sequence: CASSLVGQGAAKNIQYF. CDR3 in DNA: TGTGCCAGCAGTTTAGTCGGACAGGGGGCAGCCAAAAACATTCAGTACTTC.

The CDR3 nucleotides read TGCAGCGCCGCACAGGGAGGCAATCAGCCCCAGCATTTT. Protein sequence: CSAAQGGNQPQHF. The V gene is TRBV29-1, the J gene TRBJ1-5; perhaps TRBD1 as D (6 bases). V was clipped by 7 bases and J by 2 bases, with 12 bases between them. This CDR3 spans 13 amino acids. Per germline, CDR1 SQVTM and CDR2 ANQGSEA.

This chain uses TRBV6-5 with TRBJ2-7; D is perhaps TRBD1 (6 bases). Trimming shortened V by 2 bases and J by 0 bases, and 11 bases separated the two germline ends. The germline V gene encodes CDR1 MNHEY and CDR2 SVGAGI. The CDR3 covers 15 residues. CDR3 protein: CASSYNRASSYEQYF. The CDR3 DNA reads TGTGCCAGCAGTTACAACAGGGCCAGCTCCTACGAGCAGTACTTC.